The T cell receptor (beta chain) under discussion was sequenced for a study of blood T cell repertoires in COVID-19. For the study at large: Both acute and convalescent COVID-19 samples were obtained from the United States, Italy and Spain. PBMCs, B-cell-depleted T cells, or T cells provided the cDNA or gDNA that made up the material.

The CDR3 totals 17 residues. The J segment lost 12 bases and the V segment lost 3 bases, leaving 22 bases of the junction unmatched. CDR1 SGHKS and CDR2 YYEKEE come from the germline V gene (reference sequence). In the authors' methods: Reference gene primers were amplified, and this amplification served to estimate nucleated cell counts. The method was immunoSEQ multiplex PCR; TCRdb's version includes in-frame clones alone and lacks a portion of them. V, J and clone size derive from that table, while D and trimming were established from the DNA sequence. Of about 250,000 clones in the sample, 70% to 90% were seen once. This clone was recorded only once.

The material sequenced was peripheral blood. This TCR derives from a woman aged 25-40 years with COVID-19, enrolled during active disease. The chain uses TRBV5-5 and TRBJ2-7; 9 bases align to TRBD1. CDR3 nucleotides: TGTGCCAGCAGCTGGGGGTTGACAGGGGGAACATCCGATGAAAGGTACTTC. Its translation: CASSWGLTGGTSDERYF.